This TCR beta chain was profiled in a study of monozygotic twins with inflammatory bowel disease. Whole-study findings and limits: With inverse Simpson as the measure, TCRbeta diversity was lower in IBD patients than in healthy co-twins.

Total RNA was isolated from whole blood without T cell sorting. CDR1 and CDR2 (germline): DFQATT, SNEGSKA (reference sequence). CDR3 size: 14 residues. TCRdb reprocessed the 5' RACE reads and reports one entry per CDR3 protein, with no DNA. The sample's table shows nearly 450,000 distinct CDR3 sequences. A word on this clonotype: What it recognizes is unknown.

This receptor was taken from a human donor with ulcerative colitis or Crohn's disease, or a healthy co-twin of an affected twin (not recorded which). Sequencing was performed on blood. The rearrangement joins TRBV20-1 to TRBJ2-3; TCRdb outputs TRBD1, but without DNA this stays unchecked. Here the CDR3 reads CSARAGTITDTQYF.